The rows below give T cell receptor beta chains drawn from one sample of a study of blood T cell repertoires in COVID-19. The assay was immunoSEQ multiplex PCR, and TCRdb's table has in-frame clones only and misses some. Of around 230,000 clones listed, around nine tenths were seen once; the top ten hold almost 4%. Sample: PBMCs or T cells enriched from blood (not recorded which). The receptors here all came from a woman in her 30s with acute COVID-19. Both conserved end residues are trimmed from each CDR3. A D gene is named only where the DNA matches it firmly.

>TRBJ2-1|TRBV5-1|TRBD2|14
ASSLASGGAVNEQF
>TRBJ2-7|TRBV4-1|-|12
ASSQDQSFYEQY
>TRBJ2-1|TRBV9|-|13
ASSGGASSYNEQF
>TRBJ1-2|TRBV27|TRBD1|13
ASSPTDRRYYGYT
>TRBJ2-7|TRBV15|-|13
ATSRDRGPGGEQY
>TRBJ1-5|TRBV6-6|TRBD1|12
ASSYLEGAYPQH
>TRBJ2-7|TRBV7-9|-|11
ASSLEGLYEQY
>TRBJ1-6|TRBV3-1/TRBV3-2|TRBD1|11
ASSGTVDSPLH
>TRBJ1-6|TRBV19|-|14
ASNDITRRPDSPLH
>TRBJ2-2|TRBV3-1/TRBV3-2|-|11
ASEGGWPGELF